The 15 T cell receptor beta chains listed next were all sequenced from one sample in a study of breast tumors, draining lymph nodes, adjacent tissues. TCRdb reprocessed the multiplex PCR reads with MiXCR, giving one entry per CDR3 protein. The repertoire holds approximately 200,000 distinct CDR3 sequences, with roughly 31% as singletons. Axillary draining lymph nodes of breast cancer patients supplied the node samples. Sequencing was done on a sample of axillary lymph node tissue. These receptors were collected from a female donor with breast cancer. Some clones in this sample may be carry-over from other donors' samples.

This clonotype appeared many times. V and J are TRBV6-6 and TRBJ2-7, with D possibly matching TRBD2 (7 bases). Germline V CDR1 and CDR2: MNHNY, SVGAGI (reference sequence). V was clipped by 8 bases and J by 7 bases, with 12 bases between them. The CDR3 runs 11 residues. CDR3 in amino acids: CASEGGREQYF. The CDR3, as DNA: TGTGCCAGCGAGGGGGGGCGTGAGCAGTACTTC.

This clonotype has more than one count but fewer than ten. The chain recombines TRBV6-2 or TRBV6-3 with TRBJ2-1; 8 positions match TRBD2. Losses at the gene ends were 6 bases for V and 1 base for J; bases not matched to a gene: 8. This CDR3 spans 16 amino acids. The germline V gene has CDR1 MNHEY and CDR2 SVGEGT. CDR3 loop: CASSPLGGVSYNEQFF. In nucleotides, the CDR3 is TGTGCCAGCAGCCCACTCGGGGGGGTATCCTACAATGAGCAGTTCTTC.

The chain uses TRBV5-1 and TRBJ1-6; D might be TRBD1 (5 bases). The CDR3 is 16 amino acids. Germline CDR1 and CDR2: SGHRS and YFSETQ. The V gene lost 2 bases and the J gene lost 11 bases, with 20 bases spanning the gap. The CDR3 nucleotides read TGCGCCAGCAGCTTCCTAGGGGTGGACCCAGGAGCACCCCTCCACTTT. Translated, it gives CASSFLGVDPGAPLHF.

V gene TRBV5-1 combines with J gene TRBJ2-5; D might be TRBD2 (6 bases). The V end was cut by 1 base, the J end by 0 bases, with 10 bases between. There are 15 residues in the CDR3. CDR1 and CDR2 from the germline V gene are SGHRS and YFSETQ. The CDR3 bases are TGCGCCAGCAGCTTGATAGGAGGGGACCAAGAGACCCAGTACTTC. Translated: CASSLIGGDQETQYF.

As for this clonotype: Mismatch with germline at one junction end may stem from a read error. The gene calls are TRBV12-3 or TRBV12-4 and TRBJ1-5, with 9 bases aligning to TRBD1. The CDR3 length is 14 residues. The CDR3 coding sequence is TGTGCCAGCAGTTCCACAGGGGGCAACCAGCTCCAGCATTTT. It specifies CASSSTGGNQLQHF.

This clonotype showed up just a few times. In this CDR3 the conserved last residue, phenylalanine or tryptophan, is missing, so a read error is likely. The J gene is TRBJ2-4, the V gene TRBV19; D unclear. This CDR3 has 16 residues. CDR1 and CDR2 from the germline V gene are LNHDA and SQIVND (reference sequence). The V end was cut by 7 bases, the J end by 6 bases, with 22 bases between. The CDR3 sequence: CASTATGGRLSNIQYS. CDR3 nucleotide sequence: TGTGCCAGTACCGCAACCGGCGGCAGACTTTCAAACATTCAGTACTCC.

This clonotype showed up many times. The CDR3: CASSVSAGVFPSYEQYF. The CDR3 DNA reads as TGTGCCAGCAGCGTATCCGCAGGAGTCTTCCCTTCCTACGAGCAGTACTTC. The chain uses TRBV7-6 and TRBJ2-7; the D is unclear. The germline V gene has CDR1 SGHVS and CDR2 FNYEAQ. V was pared by 5 bases and J by 1 base, with 21 bases between. The CDR3 has 17 amino acids.

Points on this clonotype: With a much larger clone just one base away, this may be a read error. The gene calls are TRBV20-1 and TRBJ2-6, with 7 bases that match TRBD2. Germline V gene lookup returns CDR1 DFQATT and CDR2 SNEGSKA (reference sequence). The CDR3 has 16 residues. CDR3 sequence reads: CSAPTGGRSAANVLTF. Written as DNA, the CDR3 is TGCAGTGCCCCGACGGGAGGACGCTCTGCGGCCAACGTCCTGACTTTC.

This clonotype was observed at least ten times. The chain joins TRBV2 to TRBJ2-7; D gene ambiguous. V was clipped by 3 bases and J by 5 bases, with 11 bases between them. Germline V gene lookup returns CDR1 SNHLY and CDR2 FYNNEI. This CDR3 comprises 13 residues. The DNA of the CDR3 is TGTGCCAGCAGTGAGGGCCCATGGAACGAGCAGTACTTC. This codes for CASSEGPWNEQYF.

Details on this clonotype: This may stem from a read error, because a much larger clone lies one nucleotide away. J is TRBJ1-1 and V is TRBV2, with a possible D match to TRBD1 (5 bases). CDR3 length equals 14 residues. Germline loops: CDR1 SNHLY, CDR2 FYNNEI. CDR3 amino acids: CASSERGTNTEASF. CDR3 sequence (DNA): TGTGCCAGCAGTGAGCGAGGGACGAACACTGAAGCTTCCTTT.

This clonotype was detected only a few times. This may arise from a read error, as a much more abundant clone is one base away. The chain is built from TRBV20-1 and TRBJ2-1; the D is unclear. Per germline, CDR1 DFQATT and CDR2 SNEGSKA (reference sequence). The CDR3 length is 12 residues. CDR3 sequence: CSARLQVNEPFF. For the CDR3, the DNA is TGCAGTGCTAGACTTCAGGTTAATGAGCCGTTCTTC.

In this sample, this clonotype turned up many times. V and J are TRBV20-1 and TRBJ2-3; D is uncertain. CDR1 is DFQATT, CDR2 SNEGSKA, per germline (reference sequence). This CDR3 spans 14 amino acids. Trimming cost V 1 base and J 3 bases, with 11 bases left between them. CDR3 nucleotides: TGCAGTGCTAGAGTACAGACGTCTACAGATACGCAGTATTTT. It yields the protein CSARVQTSTDTQYF.

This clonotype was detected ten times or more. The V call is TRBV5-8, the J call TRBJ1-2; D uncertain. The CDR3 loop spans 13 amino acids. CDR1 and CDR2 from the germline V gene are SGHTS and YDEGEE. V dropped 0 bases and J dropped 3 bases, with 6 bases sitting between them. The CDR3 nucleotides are TGTGCCAGCAGCTTGGCCGCGGACTATGGCTACACCTTC. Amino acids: CASSLAADYGYTF. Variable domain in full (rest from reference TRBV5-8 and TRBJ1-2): EAGVTQSPTHLIKTRGQQATLRCSPISGHTSVYWYQQALGLGLQFLLWYDEGEERNRGNFPPRFSGRQFPNYSSELNVNALELEDSALYLCASSLAADYGYTFGSGTRLTVV.

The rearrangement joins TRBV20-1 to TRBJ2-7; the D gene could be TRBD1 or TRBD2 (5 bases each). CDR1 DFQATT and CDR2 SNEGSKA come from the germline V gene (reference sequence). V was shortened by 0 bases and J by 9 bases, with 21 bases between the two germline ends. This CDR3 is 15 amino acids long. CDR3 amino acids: CSARDGTVSSGGQYF. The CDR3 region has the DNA TGCAGTGCTAGAGATGGGACGGTGAGCTCTGGGGGGCAGTACTTC.

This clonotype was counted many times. CDR3: CASSLAVGQGRIQYF. In DNA, the CDR3 is TGCGCCAGCAGCTTGGCTGTGGGACAGGGGCGCATTCAGTACTTC. The chain employs TRBV5-1 and TRBJ2-4, with 10 nucleotides matching TRBD1. Germline CDR1 SGHRS, CDR2 YFSETQ. The V gene end was trimmed by 0 bases and the J gene end by 9 bases; junction bases not matched to a gene: 6. The CDR3 sequence is 15 residues long.